These 29 T cell receptor beta chains share one sample of origin, sequenced in a study of T cells after yellow fever vaccination. TCRdb ran MiXCR on the 5' RACE reads and lists one entry per CDR3 protein. Among some 400,000 distinct CDR3 sequences, around a sixth were seen once, and the ten largest hold over 15%. The input for sequencing was PBMCs, taken before the yellow fever booster vaccination. These receptors were taken from a man aged 18 to 29 who received the YFV17D yellow fever vaccine.

CDR3 loop: CASGAGVGIVEKLFF. DNA of the CDR3: TGTGCTAGTGGGGCCGGAGTAGGGATCGTTGAAAAACTGTTTTTT. The chain joins TRBV12-5 to TRBJ1-4; D remains unclear. Looked up from germline, CDR1 is LGHNT and CDR2 is FRNRAP. The V gene lost 6 bases and the J gene lost 7 bases, with 18 bases spanning the gap. CDR3 length: 15 amino acids.

The gene calls are TRBV5-5 and TRBJ2-7; no clear D. This CDR3 has 12 amino acids. V was shortened by 2 bases and J by 4 bases, with 7 bases between the two germline ends. Germline V gives CDR1 SGHKS, CDR2 YYEKEE (reference sequence). DNA of the CDR3: TGTGCCAGCAGCTTCTCGGGTTACGAGCAGTACGTC. This gives the protein CASSFSGYEQYV.

The chain links TRBV11-2 to TRBJ2-2; D is undetermined. The CDR3 sequence is 13 residues long. Germline CDR1 SGHAT, CDR2 FQNNGV. V was pared by 5 bases and J by 0 bases, with 4 bases between. This chain's CDR3 is CASSQTNTGELFF. The CDR3 nucleotides are TGTGCCAGCAGCCAGACGAACACCGGGGAGCTGTTTTTT.

This clonotype was seen a handful of times. This chain connects TRBV20-1 to TRBJ2-2; TRBD1 matches at 8 bases. After removal of 5 bases from V and 4 bases from J, the junction contained 12 bases not matched to a gene. This CDR3 has 16 amino acids. Germline loops: CDR1 DFQATT, CDR2 SNEGSKA (reference sequence). Written as DNA, the CDR3 is TGCAGTGCTGGTCTAAGCAGGGGGCGTAGCACCGGGGAGCTGTTTTTT. This encodes CSAGLSRGRSTGELFF.

This chain links TRBV6-5 with TRBJ2-3; tentative D call: TRBD2 (5 bases). The germline V and J ends were trimmed by 4 bases and 5 bases, with 16 bases remaining between them. In germline, CDR1 is MNHEY, CDR2 SVGAGI. CDR3 length equals 15 residues. CDR3 loop: CASSSPMNGEDTQYF. In DNA form, the CDR3 reads TGTGCCAGCAGTTCCCCGATGAACGGGGAAGATACGCAGTATTTT.

This clonotype has only a few counts. This chain uses TRBV5-1 with TRBJ2-5, with D possibly matching TRBD1 (5 bases). V lost 4 bases and J lost 5, with 18 bases in between. The V gene's germline CDR1 is SGHRS and CDR2 YFSETQ. The CDR3 spans 15 residues. CDR3 loop: CASSLGGRGGETQYF. As DNA, the CDR3 is TGCGCCAGCAGCCTCGGCGGAAGGGGTGGCGAGACCCAGTACTTC.

This clonotype turned up a few times. This sequence joins TRBV20-1 and TRBJ1-5; D is unclear. Germline CDR1 and CDR2: DFQATT and SNEGSKA (reference sequence). The V and J ends lost 1 base and 5 bases respectively, with 9 bases between them. CDR3 length: 13 residues. The CDR3 DNA reads TGCAGTGCTAGAGCGACGGGTGATCAGCCCCAGCATTTT. It codes for CSARATGDQPQHF.

This clonotype was counted only a few times. The chain carries TRBV20-1 and TRBJ1-1; D perhaps matches TRBD1 (5 bases). The CDR3 is made up of 13 amino acids. Germline CDR1 reads DFQATT; CDR2 reads SNEGSKA (reference sequence). Trimming stripped 3 bases from V and 11 bases from J, with 19 bases between. Here the CDR3 reads CSASTSGGLEAFF. The CDR3 DNA sequence: TGCAGTGCTAGTACATCGGGGGGTTTGGAGGCTTTCTTT.

The genes are TRBV7-3 and TRBJ1-2; D possibly corresponds to TRBD1 (5 bases). The CDR3 spans 14 residues. Germline V gene lookup returns CDR1 SGHTA and CDR2 FQGTGA. V was clipped by 5 bases and J by 7 bases, with 17 bases between them. The DNA of the CDR3 is TGTGCCAGCAGCCCGGGGGGTCTGGATCGTGGCTACACCTTC. It translates to CASSPGGLDRGYTF.

The sample holds a few counts of this clonotype. This chain joins TRBV6-5 and TRBJ1-2, with D uncertain. The V end was cut by 0 bases, the J end by 7 bases, with 9 bases between. CDR1 and CDR2 (germline): MNHEY, SVGAGI. The CDR3 covers 13 residues. This chain's CDR3 is CASSYSPSGGYTF. Written as DNA, the CDR3 is TGTGCCAGCAGTTACTCCCCTTCGGGTGGCTACACCTTC.

This clonotype was observed a handful of times. V gene TRBV9 combines with J gene TRBJ2-5; TRBD2 is a possible D gene (7 bases). Germline CDR1 SGDLS, CDR2 YYNGEE. This CDR3 spans 15 amino acids. V was cut by 0 bases and J by 5 bases, with 14 bases left in between. CDR3 DNA sequence: TGTGCCAGCAGCGTAGGGGCGGGGGCAGGGGAGACCCAGTACTTC. Translation gives CASSVGAGAGETQYF.

V and J are TRBV5-1 and TRBJ2-3; 7 nucleotides match TRBD2. The germline CDR1 and CDR2 sequences are SGHRS and YFSETQ. The junction had 7 bases not matched to a gene; V was cut back by 5 bases and J by 1 base. This CDR3 is built from 15 residues. CDR3 sequence (DNA): TGCGCCAGCAGTCGGAGACTAGCCGGCACAGATACGCAGTATTTT. Translation: CASSRRLAGTDTQYF. The entire variable domain, with the rest obtained from reference TRBV5-1 and TRBJ2-3, is as follows: KAGVTQTPRYLIKTRGQQVTLSCSPISGHRSVSWYQQTPGQGLQFLFEYFSETQRNKGNFPGRFSGRQFSNSRSEMNVSTLELGDSALYLCASSRRLAGTDTQYFGPGTRLTVL.

This clonotype has more than one count but fewer than ten. The V call is TRBV11-2, the J call TRBJ2-1; TRBD1 matches 11 bases. Germline V CDR1 and CDR2: SGHAT, FQNNGV. V lost 5 bases and J lost 6; bases outside the gene matches: 6. The CDR3 sequence is 15 residues long. In nucleotides, the CDR3 is TGTGCCAGCAGCATCGGGACAGGGGGAATCAATGAGCAGTTCTTC. Amino acids: CASSIGTGGINEQFF.

The table lists this clonotype with a few counts. The V and J genes are TRBV7-2 and TRBJ2-2; tentative D call: TRBD2 (6 bases). This CDR3 region has 15 residues. CDR1 is SGHTA and CDR2 is FQGNSA in the germline V gene. V lost 5 bases to trimming and J lost 2 bases, with 12 bases between them. CDR3 sequence (DNA): TGTGCCAGCAGCCCTAGGAGGGGAAACACCGGGGAGCTGTTTTTT. Translating gives CASSPRRGNTGELFF.

The chain has TRBV11-2 and TRBJ2-2; D may match TRBD1 or TRBD2 (5 bases each). Germline CDR1 SGHAT, CDR2 FQNNGV. Trimming removed 2 bases from V and 5 bases from J, with 12 bases in between. The CDR3 runs 15 residues. As DNA, the CDR3 is TGTGCCAGCAGCTTATTCCGGGGACGGACCGGGGAGCTGTTTTTT. It is translated as CASSLFRGRTGELFF.

The genes are TRBV25-1 and TRBJ2-1, with D perhaps being TRBD1 or TRBD2 (6 bases each). V lost 6 bases and J 9 bases, leaving 21 bases between the germline ends. CDR1 MGHDK and CDR2 SYGVNS come from the germline V gene. The CDR3 runs to 15 residues. The CDR3 loop is CASRPPGAGFIEQFF. The CDR3, as DNA: TGTGCCAGCAGACCTCCGGGGGCAGGGTTTATTGAGCAGTTCTTC.

J is TRBJ2-5 and V is TRBV6-5; D is ambiguous. CDR1 is MNHEY and CDR2 is SVGAGI in the germline V gene. V lost 1 base and J lost 2, with 14 bases in between. This CDR3 region has 16 residues. The CDR3, as DNA: TGTGCCAGCAGTTACTGGGCGACTGGGGTACAAGAGACCCAGTACTTC. Its protein is CASSYWATGVQETQYF.

At least ten counts were recorded for this clonotype. V gene TRBV19 combines with J gene TRBJ1-1; D not resolved. Germline lookup yields CDR1 LNHDA and CDR2 SQIVND (reference sequence). The CDR3 extends over 13 amino acids. DNA for the CDR3: TGTGGCTCTACCTTCCGGTTGAACACTGAAGCTTTCTTT. The encoded protein is CGSTFRLNTEAFF.

V is TRBV5-4 and J is TRBJ2-1, with 12 bases matching TRBD1. Germline values: CDR1 SGHNT, CDR2 YYREEE (reference sequence). V lost 0 bases to trimming and J lost 4 bases; unmatched junction nucleotides: 11. The length of the CDR3 is 19 residues. CDR3 in amino acids: CASSLGLRGQGAMYNEQFF. The CDR3 DNA sequence: TGTGCCAGCAGCTTGGGTCTTCGGGGACAGGGGGCGATGTACAATGAGCAGTTCTTC.

This clonotype was picked up a small number of times. The chain links TRBV20-1 to TRBJ1-3; D is unresolved. The CDR3 extends over 13 amino acids. V gave up 0 bases and J gave up 0 bases, with 3 bases separating them. Germline CDR1 and CDR2: DFQATT and SNEGSKA (reference sequence). CDR3 sequence reads: CSAREYSGNTIYF. CDR3 in DNA: TGCAGTGCTAGAGAATACTCTGGAAACACCATATATTTT.

The chain links TRBV15 to TRBJ1-2, with D tentatively TRBD1 (6 bases). Germline assignment: CDR1 LNHNV and CDR2 YYDKDF (reference sequence). The CDR3 spans 15 residues. Trimming cost V 0 bases and J 5 bases, with 13 bases left between them. CDR3 loop: CATSRDRDTGYGYTF. CDR3 sequence (DNA): TGTGCCACCAGCAGAGATAGAGACACAGGGTATGGCTACACCTTC.

This chain uses TRBV12-3 or TRBV12-4 with TRBJ2-5; no clear D. The CDR3 totals 13 residues. Trimming removed 5 bases from V and 2 bases from J, with 9 bases in between. The CDR3 region is CASSIDGQETQYF. In nucleotides, the CDR3 is TGTGCCAGCAGTATAGACGGGCAAGAGACCCAGTACTTC.

The sample holds a few counts of this clonotype. The chain links TRBV28 to TRBJ1-1, with 7 bases lining up with TRBD1. The CDR3 totals 13 residues. J gave up 4 bases and V 7 bases, and 6 bases lay outside the gene matches. Germline CDR1 reads MDHEN; CDR2 reads SYDVKM. The CDR3 spells CASNFRGGTEAFF. The DNA for the CDR3 is TGTGCCAGCAATTTCAGGGGGGGCACTGAAGCTTTCTTT.

This clonotype was detected ten times or more. This chain joins TRBV11-2 and TRBJ2-5, with D unclear. This CDR3 is built from 14 residues. Per the germline V gene, CDR1 is SGHAT and CDR2 is FQNNGV. Trimming stripped 4 bases from V and 2 bases from J, with 11 bases between. The CDR3 here is CASSSMTDQETQYF. In nucleotides, the CDR3 is TGTGCCAGCAGCTCGATGACGGATCAAGAGACCCAGTACTTC.

The chain carries TRBV6-2 or TRBV6-3 and TRBJ2-3; weak D call: TRBD2 (5 bases). Germline V lookup: CDR1 MNHEY, CDR2 SVGEGT. V shed 8 bases and J shed 4 bases, with 13 bases lying between them. The CDR3 has 13 amino acids. The CDR3 nucleotides read TGTGCCAGCGGGGTCTGGGGAGCAGATACGCAGTATTTT. This translates into CASGVWGADTQYF.

The CDR3 protein is CASSPAGLEGSTEAFF. The CDR3, as DNA: TGTGCCAGCAGCCCCGCAGGGCTAGAGGGGAGCACTGAAGCTTTCTTT. This chain uses TRBV7-9 with TRBJ1-1; TRBD1 might be the D (5 bases). The V end was cut by 5 bases, the J end by 4 bases, with 20 bases between. Germline V CDR1 and CDR2: SEHNR, FQNEAQ (reference sequence). The CDR3 loop spans 16 amino acids.

V usage is TRBV7-9 and J usage is TRBJ1-5; possible D gene TRBD1, 6 bases. This CDR3 comprises 15 residues. With 5 bases removed from V and 0 bases from J, the gap between germline ends came to 11 bases. Looked up from germline, CDR1 is SEHNR and CDR2 is FQNEAQ (reference sequence). CDR3: CASSPGQFSNQPQHF. The CDR3, as DNA: TGTGCCAGCAGCCCTGGACAGTTTAGCAATCAGCCCCAGCATTTT. The variable domain in full, completed from reference TRBV7-9 and TRBJ1-5, reads DTGVSQNPRHKITKRGQNVTFRCDPISEHNRLYWYRQTLGQGPEFLTYFQNEAQLEKSRLLSDRFSAERPKGSFSTLEIQRTEQGDSAMYLCASSPGQFSNQPQHFGDGTRLSIL.

The rearrangement joins TRBV5-1 to TRBJ1-5, with D unclear. Trimming took off 0 bases at V and 9 bases at J, with 13 bases between the two ends. CDR1 SGHRS and CDR2 YFSETQ come from the germline V gene. This CDR3 region has 14 residues. The CDR3 bases are TGCGCCAGCAGCTTGGGAACGGATCGGGTGCCCCAGCATTTT. This sequence encodes CASSLGTDRVPQHF.

A few counts support this clonotype. The rearrangement links TRBV5-1 to TRBJ2-5; the match to TRBD1 covers 7 bases. Germline CDR1 is SGHRS and CDR2 is YFSETQ. Trimming at V came to 6 bases and at J to 5 bases, leaving 10 bases not matched to a gene. The CDR3 contains 14 residues. The chain's CDR3 is CASTTSTGVETQYF. CDR3 bases: TGCGCCAGCACAACGTCAACAGGGGTGGAGACCCAGTACTTC.